The sequence of this TCR beta chain was determined in a study of cytomegalovirus exposure and HLA in healthy donors. Study-wide results and caveats: The analysis excluded some indistinguishable V segments, including TRBV6-2 and TRBV6-3. The authors later found most CMV-associated TCR beta chains appeared HLA-restricted. A later analysis reportedly found that, within productive TCRs, an Asian-associated ancestry cluster had fewer N-insertions than the mean observed across the roughly 700 donors.

In the PCR, 60 Vbeta and 13 Jbeta primers were used. Using immunoSEQ multiplex PCR, the repertoire was profiled, and TCRdb retains in-frame clones only, with some absent. The table for this sample gives 100,000 to 150,000 clones. Germline trimming cut 4 bases from V and 4 bases from J; bases unmatched to any gene: 5. Germline V gives CDR1 LGHNT, CDR2 FRNRAP. The CDR3 loop spans 15 amino acids. With regard to this clone: Its antigen is unknown.

The chain employs TRBV12-5 and TRBJ2-1, with 9 bases lining up with TRBD2. Sequences were obtained from PBMCs. This TCR was recovered from a man aged 40-55 years in good health and CMV-seronegative. The CDR3 sequence: CASGSPAGGYNEQFF. The CDR3 DNA follows: TGTGCTAGTGGTTCCCCAGCGGGAGGTTACAATGAGCAGTTCTTC.